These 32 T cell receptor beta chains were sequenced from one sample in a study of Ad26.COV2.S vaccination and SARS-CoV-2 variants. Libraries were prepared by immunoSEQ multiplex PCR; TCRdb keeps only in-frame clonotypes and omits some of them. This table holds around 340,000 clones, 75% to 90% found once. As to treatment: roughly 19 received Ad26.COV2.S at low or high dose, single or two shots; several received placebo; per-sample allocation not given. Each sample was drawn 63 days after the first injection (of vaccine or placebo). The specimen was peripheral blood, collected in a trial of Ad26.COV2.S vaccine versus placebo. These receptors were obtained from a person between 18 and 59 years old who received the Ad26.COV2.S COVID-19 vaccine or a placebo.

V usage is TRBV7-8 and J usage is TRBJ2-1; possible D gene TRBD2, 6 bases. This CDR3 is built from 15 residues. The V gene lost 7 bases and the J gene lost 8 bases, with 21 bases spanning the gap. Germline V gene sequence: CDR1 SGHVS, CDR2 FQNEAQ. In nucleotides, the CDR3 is TGTGCCAGCAAGACTAGTTCGGCTACTTGGGATGAGCAGTTCTTC. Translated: CASKTSSATWDEQFF.

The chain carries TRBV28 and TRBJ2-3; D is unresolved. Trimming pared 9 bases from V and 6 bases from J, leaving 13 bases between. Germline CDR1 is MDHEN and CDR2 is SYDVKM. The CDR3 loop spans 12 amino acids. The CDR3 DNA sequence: TGTGCCAGTAAATCTTCAGCGGATACGCAGTATTTT. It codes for CASKSSADTQYF. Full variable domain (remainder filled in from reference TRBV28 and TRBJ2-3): DVKVTQSSRYLVKRTGEKVFLECVQDMDHENMFWYRQDPGLGLRLIYFSYDVKMKEKGDIPEGYSVSREKKERFSLILESASTNQTSMYLCASKSSADTQYFGPGTRLTVL.

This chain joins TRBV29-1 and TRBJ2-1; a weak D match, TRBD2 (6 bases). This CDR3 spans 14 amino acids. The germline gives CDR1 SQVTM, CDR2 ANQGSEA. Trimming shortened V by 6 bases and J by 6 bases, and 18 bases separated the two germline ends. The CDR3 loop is CSVKGLEGRNEQFF. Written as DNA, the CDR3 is TGCAGCGTCAAAGGCCTGGAGGGGCGCAATGAGCAGTTCTTC.

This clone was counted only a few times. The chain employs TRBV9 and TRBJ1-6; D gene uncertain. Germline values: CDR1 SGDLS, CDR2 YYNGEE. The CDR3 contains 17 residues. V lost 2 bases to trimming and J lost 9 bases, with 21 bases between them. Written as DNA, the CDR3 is TGTGCCAGCAGCGTTAGTGGAGATCTGCCCTTAAGTTCACCCCTCCACTTT. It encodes CASSVSGDLPLSSPLHF.

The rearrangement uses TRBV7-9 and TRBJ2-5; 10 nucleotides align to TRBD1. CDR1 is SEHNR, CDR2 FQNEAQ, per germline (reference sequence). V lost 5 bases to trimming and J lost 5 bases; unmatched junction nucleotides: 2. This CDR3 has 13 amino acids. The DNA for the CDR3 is TGTGCCAGCAGCGACAGGGGGCAGGAGACCCAGTACTTC. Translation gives CASSDRGQETQYF.

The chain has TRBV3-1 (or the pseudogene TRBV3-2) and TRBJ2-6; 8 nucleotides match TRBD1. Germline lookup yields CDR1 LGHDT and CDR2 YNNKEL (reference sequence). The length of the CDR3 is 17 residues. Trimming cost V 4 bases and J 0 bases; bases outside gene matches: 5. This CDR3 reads CASSLGTGASGANVLTF. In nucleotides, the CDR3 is TGTGCCAGCAGCCTTGGGACAGGCGCCTCTGGGGCCAACGTCCTGACTTTC.

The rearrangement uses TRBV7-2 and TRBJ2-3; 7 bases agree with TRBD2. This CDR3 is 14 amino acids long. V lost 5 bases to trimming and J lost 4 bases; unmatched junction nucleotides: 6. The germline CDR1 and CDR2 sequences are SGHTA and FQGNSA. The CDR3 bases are TGTGCCAGCAGCCAACGGGAGGTCCCAGATACGCAGTATTTT. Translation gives CASSQREVPDTQYF.

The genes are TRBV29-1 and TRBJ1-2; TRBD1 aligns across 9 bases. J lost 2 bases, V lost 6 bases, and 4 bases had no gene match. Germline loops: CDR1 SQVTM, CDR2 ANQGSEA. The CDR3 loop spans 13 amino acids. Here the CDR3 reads CSVHGQGNYGYTF. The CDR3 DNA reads TGCAGCGTCCACGGACAGGGGAACTATGGCTACACCTTC.

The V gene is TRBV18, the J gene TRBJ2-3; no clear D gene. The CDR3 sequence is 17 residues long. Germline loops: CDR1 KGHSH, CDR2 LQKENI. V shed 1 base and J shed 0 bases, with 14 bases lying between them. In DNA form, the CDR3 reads TGTGCCAGCTCACCACTAGTGGACGGAACTAGCACAGATACGCAGTATTTT. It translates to CASSPLVDGTSTDTQYF.

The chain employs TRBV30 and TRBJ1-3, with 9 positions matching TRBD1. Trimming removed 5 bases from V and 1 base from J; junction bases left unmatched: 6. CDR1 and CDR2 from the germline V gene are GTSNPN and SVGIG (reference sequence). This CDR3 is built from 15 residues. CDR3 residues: CAWATGGASGNTIYF. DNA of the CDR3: TGTGCCTGGGCCACAGGGGGCGCATCTGGAAACACCATATATTTT.

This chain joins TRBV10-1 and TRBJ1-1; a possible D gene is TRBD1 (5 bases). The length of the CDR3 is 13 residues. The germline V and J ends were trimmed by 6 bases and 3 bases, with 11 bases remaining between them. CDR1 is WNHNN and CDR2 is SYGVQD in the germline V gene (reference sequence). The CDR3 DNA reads TGCGCCAGCAGGAGGGGATTCGACACTGAAGCTTTCTTT. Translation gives CASRRGFDTEAFF.

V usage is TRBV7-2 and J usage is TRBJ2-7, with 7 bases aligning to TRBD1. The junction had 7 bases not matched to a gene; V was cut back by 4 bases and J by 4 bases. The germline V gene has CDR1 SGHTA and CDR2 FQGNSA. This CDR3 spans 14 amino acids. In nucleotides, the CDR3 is TGTGCCAGCAGCTCTTACAGGGGAACGTACGAGCAGTACTTC. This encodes CASSSYRGTYEQYF.

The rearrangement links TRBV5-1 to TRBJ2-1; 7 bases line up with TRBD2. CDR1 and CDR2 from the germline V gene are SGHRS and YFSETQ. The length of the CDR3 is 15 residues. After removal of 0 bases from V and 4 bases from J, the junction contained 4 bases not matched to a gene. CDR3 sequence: CASSLESGKYNEQFF. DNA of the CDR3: TGCGCCAGCAGCTTGGAGAGCGGGAAGTACAATGAGCAGTTCTTC.

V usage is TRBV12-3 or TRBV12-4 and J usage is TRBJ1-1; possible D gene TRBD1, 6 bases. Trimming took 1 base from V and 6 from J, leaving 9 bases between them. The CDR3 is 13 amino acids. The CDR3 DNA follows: TGTGCCAGCAGTTTAGTGGGGGCTCCTGAAGCTTTCTTT. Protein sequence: CASSLVGAPEAFF.

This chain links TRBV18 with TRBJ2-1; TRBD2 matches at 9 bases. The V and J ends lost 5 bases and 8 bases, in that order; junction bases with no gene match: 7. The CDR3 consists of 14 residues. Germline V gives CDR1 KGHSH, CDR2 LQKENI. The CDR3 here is CASSSGLAPDEQFF. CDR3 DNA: TGTGCCAGCTCATCGGGACTAGCACCCGATGAGCAGTTCTTC.

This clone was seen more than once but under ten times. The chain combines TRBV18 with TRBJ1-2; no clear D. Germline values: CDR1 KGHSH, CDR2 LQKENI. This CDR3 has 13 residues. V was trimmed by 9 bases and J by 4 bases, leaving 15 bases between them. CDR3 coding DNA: TGTGCCAGTCGTAAGGAGGGTACCTATGGCTACACCTTC. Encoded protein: CASRKEGTYGYTF. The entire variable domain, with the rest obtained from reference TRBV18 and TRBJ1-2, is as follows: NAGVMQNPRHLVRRRGQEARLRCSPMKGHSHVYWYRQLPEEGLKFMVYLQKENIIDESGMPKERFSAEFPKEGPSILRIQQVVRGDSAAYFCASRKEGTYGYTFGSGTRLTVV.

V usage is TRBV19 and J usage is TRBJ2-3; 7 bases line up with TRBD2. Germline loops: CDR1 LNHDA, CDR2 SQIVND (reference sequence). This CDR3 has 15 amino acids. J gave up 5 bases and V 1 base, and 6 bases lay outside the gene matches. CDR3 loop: CASSIGGSNGDTQYF. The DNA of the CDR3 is TGTGCCAGTAGTATAGGCGGGAGTAATGGAGATACGCAGTATTTT. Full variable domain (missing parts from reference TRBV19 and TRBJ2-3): DGGITQSPKYLFRKEGQNVTLSCEQNLNHDAMYWYRQDPGQGLRLIYYSQIVNDFQKGDIAEGYSVSREKKESFPLTVTSAQKNPTAFYLCASSIGGSNGDTQYFGPGTRLTVL.

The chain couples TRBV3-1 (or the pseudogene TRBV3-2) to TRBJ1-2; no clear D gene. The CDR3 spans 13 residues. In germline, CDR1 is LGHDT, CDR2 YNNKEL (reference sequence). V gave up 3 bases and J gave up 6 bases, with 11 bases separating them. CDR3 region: CASSQMTTNGYTF. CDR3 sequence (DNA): TGTGCCAGCAGCCAGATGACAACTAATGGCTACACCTTC.

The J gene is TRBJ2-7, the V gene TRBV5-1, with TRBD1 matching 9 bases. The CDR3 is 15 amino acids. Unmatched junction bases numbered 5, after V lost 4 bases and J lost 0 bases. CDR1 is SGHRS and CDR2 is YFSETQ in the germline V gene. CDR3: CASSVGGQGSYEQYF. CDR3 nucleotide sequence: TGCGCCAGCAGCGTTGGGGGACAGGGCTCCTACGAGCAGTACTTC.

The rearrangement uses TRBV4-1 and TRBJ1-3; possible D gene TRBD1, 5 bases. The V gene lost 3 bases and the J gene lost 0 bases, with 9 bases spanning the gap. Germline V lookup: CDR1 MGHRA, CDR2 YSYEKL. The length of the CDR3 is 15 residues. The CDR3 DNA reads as TGCGCCAGCAGCCAGGGACTGTACTCTGGAAACACCATATATTTT. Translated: CASSQGLYSGNTIYF.

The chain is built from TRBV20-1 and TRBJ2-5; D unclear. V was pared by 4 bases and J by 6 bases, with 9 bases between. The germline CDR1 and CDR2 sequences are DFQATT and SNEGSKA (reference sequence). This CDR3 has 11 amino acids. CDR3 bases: TGCAGTGCTAAGGACGCAAAGACCCAGTACTTC. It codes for CSAKDAKTQYF.

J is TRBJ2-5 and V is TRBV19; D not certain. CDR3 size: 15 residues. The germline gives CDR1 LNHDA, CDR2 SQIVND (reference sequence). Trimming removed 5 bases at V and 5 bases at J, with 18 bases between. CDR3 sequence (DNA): TGTGCCAGTAGTTCAGATACGATTTCGGAGGAGACCCAGTACTTC. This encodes CASSSDTISEETQYF.

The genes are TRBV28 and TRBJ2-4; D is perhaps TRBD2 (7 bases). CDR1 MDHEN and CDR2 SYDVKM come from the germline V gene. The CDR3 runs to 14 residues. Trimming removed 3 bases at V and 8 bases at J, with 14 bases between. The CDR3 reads CASSLRGGWDIQYF. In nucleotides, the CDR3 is TGTGCCAGCAGTTTGAGGGGGGGTTGGGACATTCAGTACTTC.

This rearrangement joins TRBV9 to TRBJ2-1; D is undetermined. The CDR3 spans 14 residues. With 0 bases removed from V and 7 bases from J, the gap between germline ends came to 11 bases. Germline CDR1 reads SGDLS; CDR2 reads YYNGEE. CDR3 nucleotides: TGTGCCAGCAGCGTAGTGTCTGGGGTTAATGAGCAGTTCTTC. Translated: CASSVVSGVNEQFF.

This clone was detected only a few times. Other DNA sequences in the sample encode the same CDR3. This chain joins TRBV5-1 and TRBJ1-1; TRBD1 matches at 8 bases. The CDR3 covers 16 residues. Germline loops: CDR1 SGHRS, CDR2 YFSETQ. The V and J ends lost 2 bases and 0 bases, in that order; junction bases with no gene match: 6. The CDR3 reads CASSLGSGGMNTEAFF. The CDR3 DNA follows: TGCGCCAGCAGCTTAGGGTCAGGGGGCATGAACACTGAAGCTTTCTTT.

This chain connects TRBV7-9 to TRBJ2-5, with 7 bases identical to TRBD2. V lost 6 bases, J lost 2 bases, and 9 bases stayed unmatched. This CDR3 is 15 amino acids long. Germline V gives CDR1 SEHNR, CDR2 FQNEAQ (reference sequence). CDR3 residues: CASSRGRGGQETQYF. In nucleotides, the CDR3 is TGTGCCAGCAGTAGAGGACGCGGGGGTCAAGAGACCCAGTACTTC.

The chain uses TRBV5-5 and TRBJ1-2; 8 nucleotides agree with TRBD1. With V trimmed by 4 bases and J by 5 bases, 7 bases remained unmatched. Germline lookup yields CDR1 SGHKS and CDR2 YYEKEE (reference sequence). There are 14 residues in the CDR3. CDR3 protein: CASSPGQGTYGYTF. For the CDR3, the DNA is TGTGCCAGCAGCCCTGGACAGGGTACGTATGGCTACACCTTC.

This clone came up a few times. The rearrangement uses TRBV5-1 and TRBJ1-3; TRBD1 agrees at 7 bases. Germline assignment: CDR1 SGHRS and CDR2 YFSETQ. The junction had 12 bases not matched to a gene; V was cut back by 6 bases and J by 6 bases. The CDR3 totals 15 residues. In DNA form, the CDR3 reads TGCGCCAGCACCCCAGGGCCGGGACAGCTAAACACCATATATTTT. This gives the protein CASTPGPGQLNTIYF.

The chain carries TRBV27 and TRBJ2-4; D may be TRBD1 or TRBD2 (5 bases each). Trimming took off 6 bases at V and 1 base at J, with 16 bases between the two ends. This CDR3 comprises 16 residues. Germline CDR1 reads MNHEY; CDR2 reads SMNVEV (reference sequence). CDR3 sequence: CASRQTRGAAKNIQYF. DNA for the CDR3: TGTGCCAGCAGACAAACCCGAGGGGCTGCCAAAAACATTCAGTACTTC.

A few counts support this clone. The CDR3 DNA reads as TGTGCCAGTAGTTCGACAGGGTATAATGGCTACACCTTC. It encodes CASSSTGYNGYTF. The rearrangement uses TRBV19 and TRBJ1-2; TRBD1 matches 7 bases. With 5 bases clipped from V and 6 bases from J, the junction kept 6 bases outside the gene matches. The CDR3 sequence is 13 residues long. From germline, CDR1 is LNHDA and CDR2 SQIVND (reference sequence).

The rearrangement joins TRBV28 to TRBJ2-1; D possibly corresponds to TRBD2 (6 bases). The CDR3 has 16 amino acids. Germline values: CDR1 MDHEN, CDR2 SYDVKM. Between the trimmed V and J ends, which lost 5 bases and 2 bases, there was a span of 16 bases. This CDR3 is CASSLSGGVTYNEQFF. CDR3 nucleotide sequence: TGTGCCAGCAGTCTTAGCGGTGGGGTAACCTACAATGAGCAGTTCTTC.

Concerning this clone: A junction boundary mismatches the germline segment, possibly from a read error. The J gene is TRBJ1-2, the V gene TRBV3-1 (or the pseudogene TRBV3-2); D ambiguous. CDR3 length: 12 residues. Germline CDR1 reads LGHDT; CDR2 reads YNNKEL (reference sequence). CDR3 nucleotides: TGTGCCAGCACCCAAGGACTTTATGGCTACACCTTC. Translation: CASTQGLYGYTF.